This TCR beta chain is drawn from a study of CD8 T cells in ankylosing spondylitis (dated by TCRdb to 2015 to 2018). In the study overall: T cell receptor beta repertoires were profiled in healthy donors and ankylosing spondylitis patients so that disease-linked TCR variants could be found. The whole study cohort included roughly 110 healthy donors and 25 or so ankylosing spondylitis patients. Peripheral blood was sampled, and synovial fluid was also collected from ankylosing spondylitis patients.

The reads were generated on an Illumina HiSeq 2500. Quantitative 5'-RACE with molecular barcodes was the method used to prepare the TCR beta libraries. Per the original workflow: A new computational method based on a probabilistic model of VDJ rearrangement was used to identify disease-linked TCR variants. The public reads were quality trimmed at Q25 with fastp and then assembled into clones with MiXCR by TCRdb, keeping productive beta chains. Duplicate CDR3 protein sequences are folded into a single record with the most common DNA and genes. The V and J calls here are based on TCRdb, not the publication. The sample profile shows around 490,000 distinct CDR3 sequences; over 4% of them were found once. 3% to 4.5% of the sample comes from the top ten. The investigation overall reported the following: Some TCR beta motif variants had previously been reported in synovial fluid and blood of reactive arthritis patients, which suggested common disease-initiation mechanisms. According to the report, matched synovial fluid samples from ankylosing spondylitis patients were significantly enriched for the disease-linked clones. Blood from ankylosing spondylitis patients appeared to be characterized by a TCR beta motif composed of under ten highly homologous amino acid variants. A CD8+ phenotype was shown by the disease-linked clones, which were found at relatively low frequencies in peripheral blood.

This clonotype was picked up a small number of times. The antigen it binds to is not known. Within one base of it there is no much larger clone, and no base qualities were kept. Compared with germline, V lacks 2 bases and J lacks 8 bases; bases without a gene match: 7. The CDR3 numbers 15 residues from cysteine through phenylalanine. CDR3 DNA is the only sequence kept; it has 45 bases, read in frame from the first base. The germline V gene encodes CDR1 MNHEY and CDR2 SVGEGT. The TCR comes from a male donor with ankylosing spondylitis. Sequenced material: blood, either unsorted or a sorted T cell fraction (not recorded which). Here the chain combines TRBV6-2 or TRBV6-3 and TRBJ2-1; TRBD1 fits 9 bases in the junction. CDR3 protein: CASSYVGQGIDEQFF. In nucleotide form, the sequence is TGTGCCAGCAGTTACGTGGGACAGGGTATCGATGAGCAGTTCTTC.